This entry lists 19 T cell receptor beta chains sequenced from one sample in a study of radiotherapy plus CTLA-4 blockade in lung cancer. Sequencing was performed with immunoSEQ multiplex PCR; in TCRdb, only in-frame clones are kept and a portion is missing. Found here are 80,000 or so clones, around 80% of them singletons; the top ten hold about 0.79%. The material was peripheral blood, obtained from a patient treated with radiotherapy plus ipilimumab. These receptors all stem from a human donor with non-small cell lung cancer who had stable disease on radiotherapy plus ipilimumab.

The chain couples TRBV18 to TRBJ1-5, with TRBD1 matching 11 bases. The V gene end was trimmed by 3 bases and the J gene end by 2 bases; junction bases not matched to a gene: 15. The germline CDR1 and CDR2 sequences are KGHSH and LQKENI. This CDR3 has 20 amino acids. The CDR3 nucleotides are TGTGCCAGCTCACCTCGGGCACAAGGACAGGGGGCCGCGGGCAATCAGCCCCAGCATTTT. It translates to CASSPRAQGQGAAGNQPQHF.

V usage is TRBV9 and J usage is TRBJ1-1; no definite D call. CDR1 and CDR2 from the germline V gene are SGDLS and YYNGEE. The V end lost 6 bases, the J end lost 3 bases, and 12 bases lay between the germline ends. This CDR3 comprises 13 residues. The CDR3 nucleotides are TGTGCCAGCAACCCAGGCGGGGACACTGAAGCTTTCTTT. Its protein is CASNPGGDTEAFF.

With regard to this clone: Germline and junction disagree at one end, which may indicate a read error. The chain links TRBV4-1 to TRBJ2-7; TRBD2 is a possible D gene (5 bases). The V gene's germline CDR1 is MGHRA and CDR2 YSYEKL. The CDR3 contains 16 residues. The CDR3 spells CASSKEVSGVSYEQYF. DNA of the CDR3: TGCGCCAGCAGCAAAGAGGTTTCCGGGGTTTCCTACGAGCAGTACTTC.

V is TRBV7-3 and J is TRBJ2-3; 14 nucleotides align to TRBD2. The germline V gene has CDR1 SGHTA and CDR2 FQGTGA. This CDR3 is 17 amino acids long. The J segment lost 4 bases and the V segment lost 5 bases, leaving 8 bases of the junction unmatched. CDR3 residues: CASSPTRLAGGPDTQYF. CDR3 nucleotides: TGTGCCAGCAGCCCGACGCGACTAGCGGGAGGGCCAGATACGCAGTATTTT.

CDR3 in DNA: TGTGCCAGCAGCGTAGAGGGGGCGAGCTCCTACGAGCAGTACTTC. It yields the protein CASSVEGASSYEQYF. V is TRBV9 and J is TRBJ2-7; 7 nucleotides align to TRBD1. The trim removed 0 bases at V and 0 bases at J, leaving 3 bases unmatched. The CDR3 totals 15 residues. The germline V gene has CDR1 SGDLS and CDR2 YYNGEE.

V gene TRBV7-9 combines with J gene TRBJ1-6; TRBD1 agrees at 8 bases. Germline loops: CDR1 SEHNR, CDR2 FQNEAQ (reference sequence). Trimming removed 3 bases from V and 8 bases from J; junction bases left unmatched: 12. The length of the CDR3 is 17 residues. The CDR3 coding sequence is TGTGCCAGCAGCTTGGACAGGGCAATCACACGGCATTCACCCCTCCACTTT. Protein sequence: CASSLDRAITRHSPLHF.

This chain links TRBV29-1 with TRBJ2-3, with TRBD1 as a possible D gene (6 bases). Trimming cost V 4 bases and J 1 base, with 6 bases left between them. The CDR3 contains 12 residues. Germline-derived CDR1 and CDR2 are SQVTM and ANQGSEA. CDR3 amino acids: CSVGQGTDTQYF. CDR3 DNA: TGCAGCGTTGGACAGGGCACAGATACGCAGTATTTT.

In this sample, this clone turned up once. One end of the junction varies from germline; a read error may be responsible. The J gene is TRBJ2-5, the V gene TRBV7-7, with 7 positions matching TRBD2. This CDR3 contains 14 residues. Germline CDR1 and CDR2: SSHAT and FNYEAQ (reference sequence). The CDR3, as DNA: TGTGCTAGCAGCTTCCTGGCGGGAGATGAGACCCAGTACTTC. Amino acids: CASSFLAGDETQYF.

The chain has TRBV10-3 and TRBJ1-1; 8 bases agree with TRBD1. Germline V CDR1 and CDR2: ENHRY, SYGVKD. J was trimmed by 3 bases and V by 3 bases; bases with no gene match: 6. There are 15 residues in the CDR3. For the CDR3, the DNA is TGTGCCATCAGTGAAGGGACAGGCGGTCACACTGAAGCTTTCTTT. Its translation is CAISEGTGGHTEAFF.

This sequence joins TRBV6-4 and TRBJ2-1; unclear D gene. Germline CDR1 MRHNA, CDR2 SNTAGT. Trimming took 3 bases from V and 9 from J, leaving 15 bases between them. CDR3 length: 14 amino acids. In DNA form, the CDR3 reads TGTGCCAGCAGTGATCGTCCCTACCCGAGTGAGCAGTTCTTC. Its translation: CASSDRPYPSEQFF.

V gene TRBV10-1 combines with J gene TRBJ2-7; D gene ambiguous. Between the trimmed V and J ends, which lost 3 bases and 5 bases, there was a span of 11 bases. Germline CDR1 reads WNHNN; CDR2 reads SYGVQD (reference sequence). CDR3 length: 13 residues. The CDR3 DNA follows: TGCGCCAGCAGTGACTGGGAAGACGACGAGCAGTACTTC. It translates to CASSDWEDDEQYF.

The chain links TRBV7-8 to TRBJ1-2; 8 bases line up with TRBD1. The CDR3 spans 12 residues. V trimming: 5 bases; J trimming: 8 bases; junction bases outside the gene matches: 4. Germline CDR1 SGHVS, CDR2 FQNEAQ. CDR3 nucleotide sequence: TGTGCCAGCAGCGAAAGGGACAGGGGCTACACCTTC. This encodes CASSERDRGYTF.

The V call is TRBV7-3, the J call TRBJ2-2; perhaps D is TRBD1 or TRBD2 (5 bases each). V lost 9 bases and J 5 bases, leaving 16 bases between the germline ends. The CDR3 contains 14 residues. Germline V CDR1 and CDR2: SGHTA, FQGTGA. CDR3 DNA sequence: TGTGCCAGTGCGAGGGGTATGGGGACCGGGGAGCTGTTTTTT. It is translated as CASARGMGTGELFF.

J is TRBJ2-7 and V is TRBV6-5; D gene ambiguous. V lost 0 bases and J 5 bases, leaving 8 bases between the germline ends. The germline V gene encodes CDR1 MNHEY and CDR2 SVGAGI. The CDR3 has 13 residues. The CDR3 bases are TGTGCCAGCAGTTACTCCCCCTCGGACGAGCAGTACTTC. Translation: CASSYSPSDEQYF.

The rearrangement links TRBV6-1 to TRBJ1-5, with D hard to call. Trimming left V 4 bases short and J 4 bases short, with 11 bases between. Per germline, CDR1 MNHNS and CDR2 SASEGT. This CDR3 spans 14 amino acids. The CDR3 loop is CASSVHGENQPQHF. The DNA of the CDR3 is TGTGCCAGCAGTGTTCACGGCGAAAATCAGCCCCAGCATTTT.

V gene TRBV18 combines with J gene TRBJ2-3, with D unclear. V gave up 1 base and J gave up 2 bases, with 10 bases separating them. CDR1 and CDR2 from the germline V gene are KGHSH and LQKENI. This CDR3 has 15 residues. CDR3 nucleotides: TGTGCCAGCTCACCACAGGGATCCCCCACAGATACGCAGTATTTT. Translated, it gives CASSPQGSPTDTQYF.

The rearrangement joins TRBV30 to TRBJ1-2; 10 positions agree with TRBD1. This CDR3 is built from 13 residues. Germline loops: CDR1 GTSNPN, CDR2 SVGIG (reference sequence). V dropped 0 bases and J dropped 7; count of bases not matched to a gene: 2. The DNA for the CDR3 is TGTGCCTGGAGTGTTAGGGACAGGGGTGGCTACACCTTC. The encoded protein is CAWSVRDRGGYTF.

A remark on this clone: The same CDR3 arises from other DNA sequences in this sample as well. V gene TRBV30 combines with J gene TRBJ2-2; D could derive from TRBD1 or TRBD2 (6 bases each). Germline V gene sequence: CDR1 GTSNPN, CDR2 SVGIG (reference sequence). The CDR3 length is 16 residues. With 0 bases removed from V and 6 bases from J, the gap between germline ends came to 17 bases. The CDR3 nucleotides are TGTGCCTGGAGTGTAAGGGGGAGCGGGCGGGCCGGGGAGCTGTTTTTT. Residues: CAWSVRGSGRAGELFF.

The chain has TRBV6-5 and TRBJ2-5, with 7 bases aligning to TRBD2. Germline V gene lookup returns CDR1 MNHEY and CDR2 SVGAGI. J lost 4 bases, V lost 2 bases, and 1 base had no gene match. This CDR3 region has 13 residues. The CDR3 coding sequence is TGTGCCAGCAGTTACGGGAGGGTAGAGACCCAGTACTTC. Translation gives CASSYGRVETQYF.